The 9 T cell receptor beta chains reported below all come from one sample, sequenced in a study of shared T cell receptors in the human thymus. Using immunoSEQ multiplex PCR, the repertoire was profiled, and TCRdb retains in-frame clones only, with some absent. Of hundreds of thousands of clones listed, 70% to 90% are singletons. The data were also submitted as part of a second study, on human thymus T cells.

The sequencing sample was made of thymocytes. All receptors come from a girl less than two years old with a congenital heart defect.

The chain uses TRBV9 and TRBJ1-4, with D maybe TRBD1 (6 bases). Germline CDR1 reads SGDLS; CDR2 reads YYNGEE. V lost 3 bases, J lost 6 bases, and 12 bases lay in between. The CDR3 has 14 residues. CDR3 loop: CASSAGGPDEKLFF. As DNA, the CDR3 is TGTGCCAGCAGCGCCGGGGGGCCAGATGAAAAACTGTTTTTT.

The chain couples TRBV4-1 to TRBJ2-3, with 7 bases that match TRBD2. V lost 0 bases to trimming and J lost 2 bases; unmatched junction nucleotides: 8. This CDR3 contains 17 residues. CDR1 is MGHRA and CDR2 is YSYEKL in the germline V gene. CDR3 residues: CASSQDYAGESTDTQYF. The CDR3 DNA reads TGCGCCAGCAGCCAAGATTACGCGGGGGAGTCCACAGATACGCAGTATTTT.

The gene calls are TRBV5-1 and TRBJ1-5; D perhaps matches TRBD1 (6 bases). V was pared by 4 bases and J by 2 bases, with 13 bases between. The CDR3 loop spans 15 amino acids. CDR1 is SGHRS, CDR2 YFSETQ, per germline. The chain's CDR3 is CASSLGGGRNQPQHF. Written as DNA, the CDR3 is TGCGCCAGCAGCCTTGGCGGGGGGCGCAATCAGCCCCAGCATTTT. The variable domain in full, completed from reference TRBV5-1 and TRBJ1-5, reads KAGVTQTPRYLIKTRGQQVTLSCSPISGHRSVSWYQQTPGQGLQFLFEYFSETQRNKGNFPGRFSGRQFSNSRSEMNVSTLELGDSALYLCASSLGGGRNQPQHFGDGTRLSIL.

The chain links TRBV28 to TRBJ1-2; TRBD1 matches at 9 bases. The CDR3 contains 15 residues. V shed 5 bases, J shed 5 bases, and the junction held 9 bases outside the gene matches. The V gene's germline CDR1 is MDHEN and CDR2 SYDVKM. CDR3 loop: CASSPTGGRNYGYTF. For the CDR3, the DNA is TGTGCCAGCAGTCCAACAGGGGGCCGCAATTATGGCTACACCTTC.

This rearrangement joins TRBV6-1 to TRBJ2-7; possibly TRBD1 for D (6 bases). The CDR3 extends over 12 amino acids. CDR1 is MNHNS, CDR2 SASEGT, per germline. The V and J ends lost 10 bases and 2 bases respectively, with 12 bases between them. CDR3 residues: CAIGQSPYEQYF. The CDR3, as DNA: TGTGCCATAGGACAGTCTCCCTACGAGCAGTACTTC.

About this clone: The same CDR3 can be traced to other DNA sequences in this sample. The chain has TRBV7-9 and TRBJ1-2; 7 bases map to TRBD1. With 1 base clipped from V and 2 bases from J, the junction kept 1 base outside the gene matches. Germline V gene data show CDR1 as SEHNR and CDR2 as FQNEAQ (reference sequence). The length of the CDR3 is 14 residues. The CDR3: CASSLEDRNYGYTF. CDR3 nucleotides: TGTGCCAGCAGCTTAGAGGACAGGAACTATGGCTACACCTTC.

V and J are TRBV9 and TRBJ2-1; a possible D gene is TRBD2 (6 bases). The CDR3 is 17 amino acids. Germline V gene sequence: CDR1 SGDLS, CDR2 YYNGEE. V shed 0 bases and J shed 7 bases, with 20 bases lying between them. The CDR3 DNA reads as TGTGCCAGCAGCGTAGCACAACGGGGAGGCAGGGAAAATGAGCAGTTCTTC. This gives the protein CASSVAQRGGRENEQFF.

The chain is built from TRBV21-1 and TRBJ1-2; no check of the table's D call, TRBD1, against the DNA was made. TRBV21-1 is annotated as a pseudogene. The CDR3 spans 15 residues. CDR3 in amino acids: CASSKNRGLRYGYTF. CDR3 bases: TGTGCCAGCAGCAAAAACAGGGGCCTGAGATATGGCTACACCTTC.

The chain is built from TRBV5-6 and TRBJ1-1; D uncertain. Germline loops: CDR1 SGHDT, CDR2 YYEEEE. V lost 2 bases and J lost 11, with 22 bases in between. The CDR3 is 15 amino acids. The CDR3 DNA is TGTGCCAGCAGCTTAAAAAAGCTCCGACGGGCGGGGGCTTTCTTT. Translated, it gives CASSLKKLRRAGAFF.